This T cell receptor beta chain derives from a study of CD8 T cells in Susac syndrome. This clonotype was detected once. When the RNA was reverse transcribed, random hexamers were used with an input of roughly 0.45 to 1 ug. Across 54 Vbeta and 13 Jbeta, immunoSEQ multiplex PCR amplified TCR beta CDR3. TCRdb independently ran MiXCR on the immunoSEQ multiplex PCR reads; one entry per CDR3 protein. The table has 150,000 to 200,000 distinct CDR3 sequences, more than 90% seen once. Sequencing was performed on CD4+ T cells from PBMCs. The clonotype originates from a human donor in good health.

DNA of the CDR3: TGCAGTGCTAGAGGGGCAACTAATGAAAAACTGTTTTTT. It is translated as CSARGATNEKLFF. V gene TRBV20-1 combines with J gene TRBJ1-4; no clear D gene. Germline-derived CDR1 and CDR2 are DFQATT and SNEGSKA (reference sequence). The CDR3 length is 13 residues. Deletions cut 1 base from V and 0 bases from J, with 3 bases between.